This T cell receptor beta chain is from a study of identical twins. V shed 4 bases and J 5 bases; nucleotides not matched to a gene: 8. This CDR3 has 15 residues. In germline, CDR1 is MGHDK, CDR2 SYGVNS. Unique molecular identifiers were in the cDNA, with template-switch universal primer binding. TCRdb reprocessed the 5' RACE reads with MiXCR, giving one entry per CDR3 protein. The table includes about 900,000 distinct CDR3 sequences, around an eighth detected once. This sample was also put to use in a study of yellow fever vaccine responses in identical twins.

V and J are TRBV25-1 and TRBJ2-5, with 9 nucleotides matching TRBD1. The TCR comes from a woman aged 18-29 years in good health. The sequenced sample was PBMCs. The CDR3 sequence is CASSVPGQGWETQYF. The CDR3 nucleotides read TGTGCCAGCAGTGTCCCGGGACAGGGTTGGGAGACCCAGTACTTC.